A single sample is the source of the 5 T cell receptor beta chains below, sequenced in a study of post-analysis software for immune sequencing data. General study results and limits: Comparison of patients with controls showed about 5 TRBV segments more frequent in patients, TRBV5-6, TRBV5-1 and TRBV20-1 among them.

These receptors have no known antigen. Prepared TCR beta cDNA libraries contained unique molecular identifiers. TCRdb processed the PCR reads anew with MiXCR; each CDR3 protein has one entry. The data contain hundreds of thousands of distinct CDR3 sequences, roughly two fifths of them singletons. Sequencing input: blood. All receptors come from a girl under 18 with multiple sclerosis.

The chain joins TRBV29-1 to TRBJ1-3; D gene unclear. Trimming took off 7 bases at V and 0 bases at J, with 4 bases between the two ends. Germline V gene lookup returns CDR1 SQVTM and CDR2 ANQGSEA. The CDR3 is made up of 11 amino acids. The CDR3 is CSGVSGNTIYF. In DNA form, the CDR3 reads TGCAGCGGGGTCTCTGGAAACACCATATATTTT.

The chain couples TRBV29-1 to TRBJ1-2; D is uncertain. Per the germline V gene, CDR1 is SQVTM and CDR2 is ANQGSEA. V was shortened by 5 bases and J by 2 bases, with 9 bases between the two germline ends. The CDR3 covers 12 residues. The chain's CDR3 is CSVLFGNYGYTF. The CDR3 nucleotides read TGCAGCGTTTTATTCGGGAACTATGGCTACACCTTC.

This clonotype occurred a few times. This rearrangement joins TRBV3-1 to TRBJ1-1; D is possibly TRBD1 (5 bases). The germline V and J ends were trimmed by 4 bases and 1 base, with 10 bases remaining between them. This CDR3 comprises 14 residues. Germline assignment: CDR1 LGHDT and CDR2 YNNKEL (reference sequence). The CDR3 coding sequence is TGTGCCAGCAGCCCGTCAACAGGGAACACTGAAGCTTTCTTT. This sequence encodes CASSPSTGNTEAFF.

The chain employs TRBV7-9 and TRBJ1-4; 7 positions agree with TRBD1. CDR3 length: 16 residues. Germline V CDR1 and CDR2: SEHNR, FQNEAQ (reference sequence). V trimming: 4 bases; J trimming: 5 bases; junction bases outside the gene matches: 10. The CDR3 loop is CASSSKATGPNEKLFF. The CDR3 DNA follows: TGTGCCAGCAGCTCGAAGGCGACAGGGCCGAATGAAAAACTGTTTTTT.

This clonotype was counted at least ten times. The chain recombines TRBV5-1 with TRBJ2-7, with D hard to call. Per the germline V gene, CDR1 is SGHRS and CDR2 is YFSETQ. The ends were cut back, 1 base at V and 2 bases at J, with 4 bases in the middle. The CDR3 covers 12 residues. The DNA of the CDR3 is TGCGCCAGCAGCTTGTCCCCCTACGAGCAGTACTTC. Encoded protein: CASSLSPYEQYF.